One and the same sample provided the 17 T cell receptor beta chains below, sequenced in a study of T cells expressing NK-cell markers (dated by TCRdb to about 2020). Receptor amplification or capture employed 5' RACE. The reads were generated on an Illumina HiSeq 2000. TCRdb reprocessed the raw reads; every CDR3 protein sequence is a single record, and DNA is not supplied. In this sample's table one finds a few hundred thousand distinct CDR3 sequences. Over 1.1% of the sample goes to the ten largest clones. Sequenced material: blood T cells: a sorted CD56 or NKG2C T cell subset, CD4+ or CD8+ T cells, or bulk PBMC T cells (not recorded which). These TCRs come from a woman between 45 and 65 years old in good health. Donor details come from another sample of the same person, matched by shared clones.

The J gene is TRBJ2-2, the V gene TRBV7-2; TCRdb reports TRBD2, a call that lacks DNA to check it against. This CDR3 region has 16 residues. The germline V gene has CDR1 SGHTA and CDR2 FQGNSA. The CDR3 loop is CASSPREGLVTGELFF.

The chain links TRBV20-1 to TRBJ1-6; the D call from TCRdb, TRBD1, cannot be confirmed without DNA. The germline V gene has CDR1 DFQATT and CDR2 SNEGSKA (reference sequence). This CDR3 is built from 14 residues. CDR3 sequence reads: CSASRGDRNSPLHF.

The V call is TRBV6-6, the J call TRBJ2-1; TCRdb lists TRBD2, though no DNA is available to test this call. The CDR3 spans 17 residues. Germline V CDR1 and CDR2: MNHNY, SVGAGI (reference sequence). CDR3 protein: CASSPRGLAGVYNEQFF.

V is TRBV7-9 and J is TRBJ2-1; TCRdb outputs TRBD2, but without DNA this stays unchecked. This CDR3 has 16 amino acids. Germline values: CDR1 SEHNR, CDR2 FQNEAQ (reference sequence). CDR3 amino acids: CASSPNLAGGQNEQFF.

The CDR3 region is CASSYIPQGNTEAFF. The chain is built from TRBV6-5 and TRBJ1-1; TCRdb gives TRBD1 as the D gene, but with no DNA this cannot be confirmed. The germline gives CDR1 MNHEY, CDR2 SVGAGI. The CDR3 length is 15 residues.

This rearrangement joins TRBV12-3 or TRBV12-4 to TRBJ2-7; the TCRdb D gene call, TRBD2, has no DNA to confirm it. This CDR3 has 17 amino acids. The CDR3 sequence is CASSLAGLRDFAYEQYF.

The chain carries TRBV27 and TRBJ1-6; the D call from TCRdb, TRBD1, cannot be confirmed without DNA. Germline values: CDR1 MNHEY, CDR2 SMNVEV (reference sequence). CDR3 size: 15 residues. The CDR3 reads CASTRAPVHNSPLHF.

V is TRBV25-1 and J is TRBJ1-5. This CDR3 is 12 amino acids long. Germline CDR1 is MGHDK and CDR2 is SYGVNS. CDR3 in amino acids: CASSERNQPQHF.

CDR3 region: CATSDLKSWGYNEQFF. The chain has TRBV24-1 and TRBJ2-1; TCRdb designates TRBD2, a call that cannot be tested without DNA. CDR3 size: 16 residues. Looked up from germline, CDR1 is KGHDR and CDR2 is SFDVKD.

The chain carries TRBV3-1 and TRBJ1-1; the TRBD1 assignment by TCRdb is unverifiable without DNA. The CDR3 totals 16 residues. The germline V gene has CDR1 LGHDT and CDR2 YNNKEL (reference sequence). This CDR3 reads CASSRAKGGRNTEAFF.

The V and J genes are TRBV3-1 and TRBJ2-5; TCRdb returns TRBD2, unconfirmable since there is no DNA. CDR3 length equals 20 residues. Germline V lookup: CDR1 LGHDT, CDR2 YNNKEL (reference sequence). The CDR3 sequence is CASSRLGTSGSHRGLETQYF.

The CDR3 spells CASRGMDVPTNEKLFF. The V call is TRBV4-1, the J call TRBJ1-4. CDR1 is MGHRA, CDR2 YSYEKL, per germline. The CDR3 has 16 residues.

This chain joins TRBV20-1 and TRBJ2-7; as DNA is missing, the TRBD2 call by TCRdb cannot be tested. There are 14 residues in the CDR3. The germline CDR1 and CDR2 sequences are DFQATT and SNEGSKA (reference sequence). This CDR3 is CSAYQAGGRYEQYF.

The chain carries TRBV24-1 and TRBJ2-1. This CDR3 spans 11 amino acids. From germline, CDR1 is KGHDR and CDR2 SFDVKD. CDR3 sequence: CATSNRLEQFF.

The gene calls are TRBV29-1 and TRBJ2-1; the TCRdb D gene call, TRBD1, has no DNA to confirm it. The CDR3 spans 15 residues. Per the germline V gene, CDR1 is SQVTM and CDR2 is ANQGSEA. This CDR3 is CSGGLTGRKDNEQFF.

J is TRBJ2-2 and V is TRBV15; there is no DNA to check the TCRdb D call of TRBD1. This CDR3 has 13 residues. Germline V gene sequence: CDR1 LNHNV, CDR2 YYDKDF (reference sequence). CDR3 region: CATSRDTGGELFF.

The chain joins TRBV20-1 to TRBJ1-4. The germline CDR1 and CDR2 sequences are DFQATT and SNEGSKA (reference sequence). This CDR3 comprises 13 residues. The CDR3 region is CSARIAVNEKLFF.